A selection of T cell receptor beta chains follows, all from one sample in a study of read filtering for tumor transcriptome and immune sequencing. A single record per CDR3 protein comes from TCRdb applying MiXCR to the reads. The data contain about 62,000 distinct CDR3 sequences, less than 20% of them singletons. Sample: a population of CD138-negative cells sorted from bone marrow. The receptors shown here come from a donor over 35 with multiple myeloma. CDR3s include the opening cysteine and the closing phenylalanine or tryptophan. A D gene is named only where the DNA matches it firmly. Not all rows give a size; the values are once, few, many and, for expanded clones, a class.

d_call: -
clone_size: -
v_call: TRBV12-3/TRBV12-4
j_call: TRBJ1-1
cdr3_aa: CASSLVPGPEAFF
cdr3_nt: TGTGCCAGCAGTTTGGTCCCGGGTCCTGAAGCTTTCTTT

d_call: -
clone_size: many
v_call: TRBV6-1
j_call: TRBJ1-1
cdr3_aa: CASSSGPGTAEAFF
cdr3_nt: TGTGCCAGCAGTTCCGGCCCGGGAACCGCTGAAGCTTTCTTT

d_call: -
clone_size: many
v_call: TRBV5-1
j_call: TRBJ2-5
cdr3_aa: CASSVDVRGETQYF
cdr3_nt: TGCGCCAGCAGCGTTGATGTCAGGGGAGAGACCCAGTACTTC

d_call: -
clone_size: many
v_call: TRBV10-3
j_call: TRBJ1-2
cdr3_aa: CATAPREGSNYGYTF
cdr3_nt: TGTGCCACCGCACCCAGGGAGGGTTCGAACTATGGCTACACCTTC

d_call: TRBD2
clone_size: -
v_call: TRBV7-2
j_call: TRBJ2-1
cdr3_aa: CASSAGGGRARYNQQLF
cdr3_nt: TGTGCCAGCAGCGCGGGGGGCGGGAGAGCGCGCTACAATCAGCAGCTCTTC

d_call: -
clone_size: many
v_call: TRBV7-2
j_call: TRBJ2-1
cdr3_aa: CASSLGPQGGYTGEQFF
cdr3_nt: TGTGCCAGCAGCTTAGGCCCCCAGGGTGGGTATACGGGTGAGCAGTTCTTC

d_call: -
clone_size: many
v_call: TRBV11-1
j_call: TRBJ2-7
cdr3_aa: CASSLLGGAEQYF
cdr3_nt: TGTGCCAGCAGCTTATTAGGAGGGGCCGAGCAGTACTTC

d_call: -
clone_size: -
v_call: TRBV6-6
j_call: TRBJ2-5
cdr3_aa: CASSHIENKETQYF
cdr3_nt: TGTGCCAGCAGTCACATAGAAAACAAAGAGACCCAGTACTTC

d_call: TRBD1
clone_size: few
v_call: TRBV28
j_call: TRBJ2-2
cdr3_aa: CASRRRGRGAGELFF
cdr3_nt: TGTGCCAGCAGAAGAAGGGGGCGAGGCGCCGGGGAGCTGTTTTTT

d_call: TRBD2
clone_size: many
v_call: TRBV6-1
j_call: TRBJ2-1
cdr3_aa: CASSAPGLENEQFF
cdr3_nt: TGTGCCAGCAGTGCCCCGGGACTAGAAAATGAGCAGTTCTTC

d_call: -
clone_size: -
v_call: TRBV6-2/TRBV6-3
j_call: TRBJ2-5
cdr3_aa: CASSYPRGQETQYF
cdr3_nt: TGTGCCAGCAGTTACCCACGGGGACAAGAGACCCAGTACTTC

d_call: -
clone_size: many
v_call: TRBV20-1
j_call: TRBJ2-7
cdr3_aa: CSARDREGLNEQYF
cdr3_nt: TGCAGTGCTAGAGATCGCGAGGGTTTGAACGAGCAGTACTTC

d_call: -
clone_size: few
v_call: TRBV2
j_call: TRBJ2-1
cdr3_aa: CASNEEVGGGPYNEQFF
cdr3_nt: TGTGCCAGCAATGAAGAGGTCGGCGGGGGCCCCTACAATGAGCAGTTCTTC

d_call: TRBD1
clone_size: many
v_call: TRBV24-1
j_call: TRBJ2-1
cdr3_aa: CATSALKGTGDNEQFF
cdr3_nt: TGTGCCACCAGTGCCCTTAAGGGGACAGGGGACAATGAGCAGTTCTTC

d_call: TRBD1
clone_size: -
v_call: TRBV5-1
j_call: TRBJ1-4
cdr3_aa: CAISLEDRNEKLFF
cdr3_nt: TGCGCCATCAGCTTGGAGGACAGGAATGAAAAACTGTTTTTT

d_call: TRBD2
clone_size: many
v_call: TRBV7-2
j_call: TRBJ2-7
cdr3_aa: CASRVASSGYEQYF
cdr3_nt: TGTGCCAGCAGGGTAGCGTCTAGCGGGTACGAGCAGTACTTC

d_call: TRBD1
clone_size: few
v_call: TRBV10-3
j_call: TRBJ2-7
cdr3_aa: CAISAGQGAINEQYF
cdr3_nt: TGTGCCATCAGTGCAGGACAGGGGGCGATCAACGAGCAGTACTTC

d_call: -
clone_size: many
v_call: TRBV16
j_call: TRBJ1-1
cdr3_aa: CASSHTQGNTEAFF
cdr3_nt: TGTGCCAGCAGCCACACGCAGGGGAACACTGAAGCTTTCTTT

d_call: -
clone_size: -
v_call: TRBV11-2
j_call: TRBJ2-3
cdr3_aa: CASSLEGTPVGAGTQYF
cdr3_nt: TGTGCCAGCAGCTTAGAAGGGACGCCTGTTGGCGCAGGTACGCAGTATTTT

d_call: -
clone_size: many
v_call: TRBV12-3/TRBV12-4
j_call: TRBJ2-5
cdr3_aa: CASSSGRQETQYF
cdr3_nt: TGTGCCAGCAGTTCCGGTCGGCAAGAGACCCAGTACTTC

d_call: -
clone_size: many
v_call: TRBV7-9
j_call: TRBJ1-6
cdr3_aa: CASSSRDGYNSPLHF
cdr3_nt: TGTGCCAGCAGCTCCCGGGACGGATATAATTCACCCCTCCACTTT

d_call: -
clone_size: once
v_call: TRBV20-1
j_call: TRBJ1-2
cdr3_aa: CSARAQSYGYTF
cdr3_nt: TGCAGTGCTAGAGCTCAGTCCTATGGCTACACCTTC

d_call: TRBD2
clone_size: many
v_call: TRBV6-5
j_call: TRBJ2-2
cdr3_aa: CASSYLYPGGRAGNTGELFF
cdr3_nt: TGTGCCAGCAGTTACCTTTATCCGGGCGGGAGGGCAGGGAACACCGGGGAGCTGTTTTTT

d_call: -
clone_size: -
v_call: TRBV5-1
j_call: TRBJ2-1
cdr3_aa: CASGFGGISSYNEQFF
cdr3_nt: TGCGCCAGCGGCTTTGGGGGGATAAGCTCCTACAACGAGCAGTTCTTC

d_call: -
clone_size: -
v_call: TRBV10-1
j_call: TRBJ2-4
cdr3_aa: CASSDPTGFQYF
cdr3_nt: TGCGCCAGCAGTGACCCCACGGGGTTTCAGTACTTT

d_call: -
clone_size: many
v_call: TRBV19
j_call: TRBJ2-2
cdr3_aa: CASSMRGVTGELFF
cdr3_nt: TGTGCCAGTAGTATGAGGGGAGTCACCGGGGAGCTGTTTTTT

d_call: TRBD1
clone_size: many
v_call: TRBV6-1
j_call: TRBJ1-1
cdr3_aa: CASSLQGAIEAFF
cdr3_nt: TGTGCCAGCAGCTTACAGGGGGCGATTGAAGCTTTCTTT

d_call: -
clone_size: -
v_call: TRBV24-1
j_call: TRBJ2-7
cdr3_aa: CATSEGEYEQYF
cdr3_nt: TGTGCCACCAGTGAAGGGGAATACGAGCAGTACTTC

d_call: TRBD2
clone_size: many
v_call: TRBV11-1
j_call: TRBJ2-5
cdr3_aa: CASSPGLAAFQETQYF
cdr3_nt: TGTGCCAGCAGCCCCGGACTAGCGGCCTTCCAAGAGACCCAGTACTTC

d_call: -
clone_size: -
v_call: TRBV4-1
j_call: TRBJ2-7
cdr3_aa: CASSQGIGRGDEQYF
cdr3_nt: TGCGCCAGCAGCCAAGGGATTGGTAGGGGGGACGAGCAGTACTTC

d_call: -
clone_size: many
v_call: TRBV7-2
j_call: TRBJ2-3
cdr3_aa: CASSFSGGVTSTDTQYF
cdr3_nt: TGTGCCAGCAGCTTTTCGGGGGGCGTAACTAGCACAGATACGCAGTATTTT

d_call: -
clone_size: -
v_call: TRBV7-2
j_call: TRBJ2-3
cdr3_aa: CASSLVKTDTQYF
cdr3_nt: TGTGCCAGCAGCTTAGTTAAGACAGATACGCAGTATTTT

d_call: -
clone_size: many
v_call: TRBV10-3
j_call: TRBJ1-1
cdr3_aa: CAISSGLTEAFF
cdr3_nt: TGTGCCATCAGCTCGGGCCTCACTGAAGCTTTCTTT

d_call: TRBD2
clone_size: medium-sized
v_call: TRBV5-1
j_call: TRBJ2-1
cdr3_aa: CASSLARTSGRRSDEQFF
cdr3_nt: TGCGCCAGCAGCTTGGCCCGCACTAGCGGGAGGCGGTCCGATGAGCAGTTCTTC

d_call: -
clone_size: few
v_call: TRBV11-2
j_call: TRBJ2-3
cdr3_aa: CASSLRALSTDTQYF
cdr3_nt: TGTGCCAGCAGCTTACGGGCGCTGAGCACAGATACGCAGTATTTT